Presented here are 4 T cell receptor beta chains from one specimen sequenced in a study of CD8+ T cells in alopecia areata. Treatment reported: oral pan-JAK inhibitor, 5-10 mg twice daily. As the sequencing template, cDNA was produced by extracting RNA and reverse transcribing it. Sequenced by immunoSEQ multiplex PCR; TCRdb stores in-frame clones only, minus some. The sample yields more than 200,000 clones, under 70% seen once. The sequenced sample was CD4+ T cells sorted from blood, obtained at week 4, from a patient treated with tofacitinib. These receptors came from a human donor with alopecia areata.

The table lists this clone with a few counts. The rearrangement joins TRBV5-1 to TRBJ2-5; TRBD2 agrees at 7 bases. The closer fit of TRBJ2-7 to the DNA end suggests the J call may be wrong. The germline gives CDR1 SGHRS, CDR2 YFSETQ. The CDR3 is 13 amino acids. The CDR3 loop is CASSPSPGGEQYF. DNA of the CDR3: TGCGCCAGCAGCCCAAGCCCGGGGGGCGAGCAGTACTTC.

This clone was seen a handful of times. The J gene is TRBJ2-7, the V gene TRBV5-1; 11 bases line up with TRBD2. The CDR3 has 15 residues. J gave up 2 bases and V 0 bases, and 1 base lay outside the gene matches. The germline CDR1 and CDR2 sequences are SGHRS and YFSETQ. The CDR3 loop is CASSLELAGAYEQYF. The DNA of the CDR3 is TGCGCCAGCAGCTTGGAACTAGCGGGGGCCTACGAGCAGTACTTC.

To note about this clone: A much larger clonotype is one base distant, so this may be a read error. This specimen includes other DNA sequences encoding the same CDR3. The chain combines TRBV2 with TRBJ1-1; 7 bases are a match to TRBD1. The germline V gene has CDR1 SNHLY and CDR2 FYNNEI. With V trimmed by 4 bases and J by 2 bases, 1 base remained unmatched. The CDR3 extends over 13 amino acids. DNA of the CDR3: TGTGCCAGCAGTGGACAGGGCAACACTGAAGCTTTCTTT. Its translation is CASSGQGNTEAFF. Together with reference TRBV2 and TRBJ1-1, the CDR3 gives the full variable domain: EPEVTQTPSHQVTQMGQEVILRCVPISNHLYFYWYRQILGQKVEFLVSFYNNEISEKSEIFDDQFSVERPDGSNFTLKIRSTKLEDSAMYFCASSGQGNTEAFFGQGTRLTVV.

This clone turned up a few times. The V gene is TRBV6-5, the J gene TRBJ1-5; 10 nucleotides line up with TRBD1. Germline CDR1 MNHEY, CDR2 SVGAGI. The CDR3 totals 15 residues. The trim removed 5 bases at V and 5 bases at J, leaving 6 bases unmatched. The CDR3 coding sequence is TGTGCCAGCAGTGTGACAGGGGGCCTCGATCAGCCCCAGCATTTT. Translation: CASSVTGGLDQPQHF.